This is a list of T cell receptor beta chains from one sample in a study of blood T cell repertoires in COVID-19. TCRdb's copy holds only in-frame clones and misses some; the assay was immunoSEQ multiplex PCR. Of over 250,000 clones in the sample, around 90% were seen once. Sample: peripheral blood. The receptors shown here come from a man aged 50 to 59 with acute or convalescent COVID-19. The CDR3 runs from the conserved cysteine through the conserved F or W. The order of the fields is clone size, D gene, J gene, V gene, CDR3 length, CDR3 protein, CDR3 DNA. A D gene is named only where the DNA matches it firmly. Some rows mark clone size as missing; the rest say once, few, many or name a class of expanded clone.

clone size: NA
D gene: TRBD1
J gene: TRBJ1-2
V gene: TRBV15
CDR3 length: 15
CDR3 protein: CATSRRGTGLYGYTF
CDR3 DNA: TGTGCCACCAGCAGACGGGGGACAGGCCTCTATGGCTACACCTTC

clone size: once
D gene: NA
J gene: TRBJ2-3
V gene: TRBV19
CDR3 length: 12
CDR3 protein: CASLKGADTQYF
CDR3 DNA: TGTGCCAGTCTGAAGGGAGCCGATACGCAGTATTTT

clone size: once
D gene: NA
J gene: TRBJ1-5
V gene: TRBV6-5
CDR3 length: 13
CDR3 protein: CASHVGGNQPQHF
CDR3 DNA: TGTGCCAGCCACGTAGGGGGTAATCAGCCCCAGCATTTT

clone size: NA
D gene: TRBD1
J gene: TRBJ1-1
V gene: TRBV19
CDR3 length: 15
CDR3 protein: CASSLTGGRDTEAFF
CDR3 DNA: TGTGCCAGTAGCCTGACAGGGGGACGGGACACTGAAGCTTTCTTT

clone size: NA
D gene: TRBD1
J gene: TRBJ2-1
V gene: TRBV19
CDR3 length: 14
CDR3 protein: CASSTPGTGGEQFF
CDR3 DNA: TGTGCCAGTAGTACCCCCGGGACAGGGGGTGAGCAGTTCTTC

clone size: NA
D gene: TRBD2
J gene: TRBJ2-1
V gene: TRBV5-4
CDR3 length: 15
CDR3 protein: CASSPGLAGASEQFF
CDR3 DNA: TGTGCCAGCAGCCCCGGACTAGCGGGGGCCTCTGAGCAGTTCTTC

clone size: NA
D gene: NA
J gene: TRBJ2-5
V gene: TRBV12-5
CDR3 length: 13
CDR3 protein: CASGRQVQETQYF
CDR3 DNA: TGTGCTAGTGGCCGACAGGTACAAGAGACCCAGTACTTC

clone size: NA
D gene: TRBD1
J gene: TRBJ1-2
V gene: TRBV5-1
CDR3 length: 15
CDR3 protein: CASSLNPGQGEGYTF
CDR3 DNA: TGCGCCAGCAGTCTTAACCCCGGACAGGGTGAGGGCTACACCTTC

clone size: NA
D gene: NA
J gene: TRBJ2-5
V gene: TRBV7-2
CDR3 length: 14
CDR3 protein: CASSFDRIQETQYF
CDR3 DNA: TGTGCCAGCAGCTTCGACAGAATCCAAGAGACCCAGTACTTC

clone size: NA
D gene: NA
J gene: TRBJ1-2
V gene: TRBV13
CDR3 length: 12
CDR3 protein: CASSSGRYGYTF
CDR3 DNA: TGTGCCAGCAGCTCCGGCAGGTATGGCTACACCTTC

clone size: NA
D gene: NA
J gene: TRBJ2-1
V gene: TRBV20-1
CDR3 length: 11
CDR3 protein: CSAPMLEGQFF
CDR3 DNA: TGCAGTGCTCCGATGCTCGAGGGGCAGTTCTTC

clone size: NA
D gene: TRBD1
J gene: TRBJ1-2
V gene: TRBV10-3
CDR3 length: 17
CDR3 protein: CAISDRPTTGGDYGYTF
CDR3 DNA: TGTGCCATCAGTGACCGACCTACGACAGGGGGCGACTATGGCTACACCTTC

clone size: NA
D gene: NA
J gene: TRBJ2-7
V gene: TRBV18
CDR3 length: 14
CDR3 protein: CASSALGVSYEQYF
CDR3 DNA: TGTGCCAGCTCAGCATTAGGGGTTTCCTACGAGCAGTACTTC

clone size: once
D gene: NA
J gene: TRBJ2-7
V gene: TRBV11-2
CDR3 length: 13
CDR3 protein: CASSPGFSGEQYF
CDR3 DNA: TGTGCCAGCAGCCCCGGTTTTAGCGGAGAGCAGTACTTC

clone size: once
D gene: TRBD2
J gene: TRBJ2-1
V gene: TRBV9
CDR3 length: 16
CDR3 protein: CASSLGGAGAVNEQFF
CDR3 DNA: TGTGCCAGCAGCCTCGGGGGAGCGGGGGCGGTAAATGAGCAGTTCTTC

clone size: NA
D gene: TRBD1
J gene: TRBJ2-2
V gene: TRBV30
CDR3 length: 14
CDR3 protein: CAWSVQGATGELFF
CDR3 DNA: TGTGCCTGGAGTGTTCAGGGGGCCACCGGGGAGCTGTTTTTT

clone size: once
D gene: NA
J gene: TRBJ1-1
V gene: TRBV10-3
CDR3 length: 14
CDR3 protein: CASKQAPLNTEAFF
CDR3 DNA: TGTGCCAGCAAGCAAGCTCCTCTGAACACTGAAGCTTTCTTT

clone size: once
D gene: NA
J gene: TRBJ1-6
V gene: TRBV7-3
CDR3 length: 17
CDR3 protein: CASSLTGASSYNSPLHF
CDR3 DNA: TGTGCCAGCAGCTTAACAGGAGCGAGCTCCTATAATTCACCCCTCCACTTT

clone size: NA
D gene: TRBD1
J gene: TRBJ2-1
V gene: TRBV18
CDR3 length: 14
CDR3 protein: CASSRTGEGGEQFF
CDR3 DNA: TGTGCCAGCTCACGGACAGGGGAGGGAGGTGAGCAGTTCTTC

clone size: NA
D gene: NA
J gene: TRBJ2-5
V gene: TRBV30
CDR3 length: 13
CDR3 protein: CAWSSARGETQYF
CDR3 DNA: TGTGCCTGGAGTTCAGCCAGAGGGGAGACCCAGTACTTC

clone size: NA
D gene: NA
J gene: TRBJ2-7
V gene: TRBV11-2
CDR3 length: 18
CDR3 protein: CASSSNRPLGQAVAEQYF
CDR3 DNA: TGTGCCAGCAGCTCCAACCGGCCCCTGGGGCAGGCTGTAGCCGAGCAGTACTTC

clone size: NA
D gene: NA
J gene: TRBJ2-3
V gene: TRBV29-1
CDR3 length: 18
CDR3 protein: CSVGRRGRGGTSTDTQYF
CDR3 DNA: TGCAGCGTCGGGAGAAGGGGCCGGGGCGGAACTAGCACAGATACGCAGTATTTT

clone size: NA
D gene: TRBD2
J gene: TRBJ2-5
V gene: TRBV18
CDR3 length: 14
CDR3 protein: CASSPRAGRETQYF
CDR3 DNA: TGTGCCAGCTCACCCAGAGCGGGGAGGGAGACCCAGTACTTC

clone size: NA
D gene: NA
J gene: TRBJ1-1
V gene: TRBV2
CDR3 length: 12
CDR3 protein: CASRLPNTEAFF
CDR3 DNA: TGTGCCAGTCGCCTACCGAACACTGAAGCTTTCTTT

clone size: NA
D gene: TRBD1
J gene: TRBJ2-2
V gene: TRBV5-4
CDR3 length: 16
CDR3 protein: CASSAAGQVGTGELFF
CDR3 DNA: TGTGCCAGCAGCGCCGCGGGACAGGTTGGGACCGGGGAGCTGTTTTTT

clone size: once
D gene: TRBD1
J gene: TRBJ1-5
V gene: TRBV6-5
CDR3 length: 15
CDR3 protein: CATRLGTGSNQPQHF
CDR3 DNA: TGTGCCACCCGGCTGGGGACAGGCAGCAATCAGCCCCAGCATTTT

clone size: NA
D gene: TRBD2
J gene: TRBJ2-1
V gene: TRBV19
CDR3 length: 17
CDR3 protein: CASSTGLAGPSEDEQFF
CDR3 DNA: TGTGCCAGTAGTACGGGACTAGCGGGGCCATCAGAGGATGAGCAGTTCTTC

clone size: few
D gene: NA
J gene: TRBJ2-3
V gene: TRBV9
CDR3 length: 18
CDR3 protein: CASSTSGGLRSNTDTQYF
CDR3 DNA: NA

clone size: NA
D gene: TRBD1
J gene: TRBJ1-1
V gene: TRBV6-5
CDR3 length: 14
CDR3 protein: CASSWTGENTEAFF
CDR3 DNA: TGTGCCAGCAGTTGGACAGGGGAAAACACTGAAGCTTTCTTT

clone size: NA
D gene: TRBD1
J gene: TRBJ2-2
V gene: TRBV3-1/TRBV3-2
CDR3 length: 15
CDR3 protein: CASSPQGVAAGELFF
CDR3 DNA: TGTGCCAGCAGTCCCCAGGGGGTGGCGGCCGGGGAGCTGTTTTTT

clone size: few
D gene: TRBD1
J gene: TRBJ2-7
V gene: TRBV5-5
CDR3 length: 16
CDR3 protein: CASSLIPRTGRDEQYF
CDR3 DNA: TGTGCCAGCAGCTTGATCCCCCGGACAGGGCGGGACGAGCAGTACTTC

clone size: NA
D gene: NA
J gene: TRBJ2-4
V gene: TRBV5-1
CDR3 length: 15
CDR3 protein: CASSQGGAGQNIQYF
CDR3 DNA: TGCGCCAGCAGCCAGGGCGGGGCCGGGCAAAACATTCAGTACTTC

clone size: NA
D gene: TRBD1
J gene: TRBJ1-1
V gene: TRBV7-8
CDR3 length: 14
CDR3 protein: CASRPDRVRAEAFF
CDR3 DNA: TGTGCCAGCAGACCCGACAGGGTAAGGGCTGAAGCTTTCTTT

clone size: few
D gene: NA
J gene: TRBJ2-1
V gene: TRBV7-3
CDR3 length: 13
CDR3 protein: CASSLGGRNEQFF
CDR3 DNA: TGTGCCAGCAGCTTAGGAGGACGCAATGAGCAGTTCTTC

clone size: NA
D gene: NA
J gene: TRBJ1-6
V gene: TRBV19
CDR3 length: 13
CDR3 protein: CASSRGGQSPLHF
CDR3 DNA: TGTGCCAGTAGTAGGGGGGGGCAGTCACCCCTCCACTTT

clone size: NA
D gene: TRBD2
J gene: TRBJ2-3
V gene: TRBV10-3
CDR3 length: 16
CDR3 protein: CAISAGLAGTTDTQYF
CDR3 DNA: TGTGCCATCAGCGCCGGACTAGCGGGGACCACAGATACGCAGTATTTT

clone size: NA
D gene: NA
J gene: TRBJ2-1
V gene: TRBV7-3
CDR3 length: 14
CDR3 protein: CASSNGGNYNEQFF
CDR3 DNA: TGTGCCAGCAGCAACGGAGGGAACTACAATGAGCAGTTCTTC

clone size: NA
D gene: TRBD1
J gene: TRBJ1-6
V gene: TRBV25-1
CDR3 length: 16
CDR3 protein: CASRDLLQGAGSPLHF
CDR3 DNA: TGTGCCAGCAGAGACCTCTTACAGGGGGCAGGGTCACCCCTCCACTTT

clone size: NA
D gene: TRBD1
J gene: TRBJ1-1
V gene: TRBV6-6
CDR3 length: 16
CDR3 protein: CASSYRGQGLNTEAFF
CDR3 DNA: TGTGCCAGCAGTTACAGAGGACAGGGCTTGAACACTGAAGCTTTCTTT

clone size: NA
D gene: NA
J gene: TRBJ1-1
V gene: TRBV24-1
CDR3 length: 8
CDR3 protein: CATHEAFF
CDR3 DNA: TGTGCCACCCATGAAGCTTTCTTT

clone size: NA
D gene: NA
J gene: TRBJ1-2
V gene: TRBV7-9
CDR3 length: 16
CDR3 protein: CASSSFQGGGFNGYTF
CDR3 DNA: TGTGCCAGCAGCTCGTTTCAGGGAGGGGGTTTCAATGGCTACACCTTC

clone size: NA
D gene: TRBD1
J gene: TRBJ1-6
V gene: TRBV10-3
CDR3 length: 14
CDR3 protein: CAITGDSSNSPLHF
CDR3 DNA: TGTGCCATCACCGGGGACAGTAGTAATTCACCCCTCCACTTT

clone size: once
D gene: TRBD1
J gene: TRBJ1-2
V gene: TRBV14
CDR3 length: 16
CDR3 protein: CASSPVDRDRYAGYTF
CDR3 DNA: TGTGCCAGCAGCCCGGTGGATAGGGACAGATATGCTGGCTACACCTTC

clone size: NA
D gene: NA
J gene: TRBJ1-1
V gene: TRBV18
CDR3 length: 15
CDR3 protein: CASSPQPTSNTEAFF
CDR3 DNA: TGTGCCAGCTCACCACAGCCCACCTCGAACACTGAAGCTTTCTTT

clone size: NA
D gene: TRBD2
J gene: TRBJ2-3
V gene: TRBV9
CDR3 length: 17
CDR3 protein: CASSVGELAASTDTQYF
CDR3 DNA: TGTGCCAGCAGCGTTGGGGAGCTAGCGGCGAGCACAGATACGCAGTATTTT

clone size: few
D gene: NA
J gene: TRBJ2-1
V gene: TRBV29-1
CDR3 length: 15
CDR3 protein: CSVAREASSYNEQFF
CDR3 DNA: TGCAGCGTTGCTCGAGAGGCGAGCTCCTACAATGAGCAGTTCTTC

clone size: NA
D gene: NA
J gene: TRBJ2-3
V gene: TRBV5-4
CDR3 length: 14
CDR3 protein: CASSSTGYTDTQYF
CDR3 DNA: TGTGCCAGCAGCTCGACAGGCTACACAGATACGCAGTATTTT

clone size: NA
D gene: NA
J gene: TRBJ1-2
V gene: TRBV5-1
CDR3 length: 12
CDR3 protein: CASSLAGYGYTF
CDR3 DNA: TGCGCCAGCAGCTTGGCCGGGTATGGCTACACCTTC

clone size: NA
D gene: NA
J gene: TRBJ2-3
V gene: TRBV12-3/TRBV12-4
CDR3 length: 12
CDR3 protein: CASSFTLGGQYF
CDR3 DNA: TGTGCCAGCAGTTTTACCCTAGGGGGTCAGTATTTT

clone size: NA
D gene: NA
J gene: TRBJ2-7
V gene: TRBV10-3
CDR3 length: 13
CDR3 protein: CAISESTGVEQYF
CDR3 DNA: TGTGCCATCAGTGAGTCGACCGGGGTCGAGCAGTACTTC

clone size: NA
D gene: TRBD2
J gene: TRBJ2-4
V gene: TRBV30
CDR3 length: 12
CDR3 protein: CAWSGAGDIQYF
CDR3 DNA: TGTGCCTGGAGTGGGGCGGGGGACATTCAGTACTTC

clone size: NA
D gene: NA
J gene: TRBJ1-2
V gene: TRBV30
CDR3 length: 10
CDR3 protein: CASASLGGAF
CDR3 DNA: TGTGCCTCGGCCAGCCTAGGTGGCGCCTTC

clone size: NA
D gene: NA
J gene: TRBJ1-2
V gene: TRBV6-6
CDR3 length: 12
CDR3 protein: CASSYGPGGYTF
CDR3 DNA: TGTGCCAGCAGTTACGGGCCAGGTGGCTACACCTTC

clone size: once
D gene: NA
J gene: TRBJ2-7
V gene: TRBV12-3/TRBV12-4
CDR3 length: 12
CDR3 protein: CASTPTLYEQYF
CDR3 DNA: TGTGCCAGCACCCCCACTCTCTACGAGCAGTACTTC

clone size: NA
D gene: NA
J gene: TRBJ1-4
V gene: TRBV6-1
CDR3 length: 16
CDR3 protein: CASSEGSVATNEKLFF
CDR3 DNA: TGTGCCAGCAGTGAAGGGTCAGTTGCAACTAATGAAAAACTGTTTTTT